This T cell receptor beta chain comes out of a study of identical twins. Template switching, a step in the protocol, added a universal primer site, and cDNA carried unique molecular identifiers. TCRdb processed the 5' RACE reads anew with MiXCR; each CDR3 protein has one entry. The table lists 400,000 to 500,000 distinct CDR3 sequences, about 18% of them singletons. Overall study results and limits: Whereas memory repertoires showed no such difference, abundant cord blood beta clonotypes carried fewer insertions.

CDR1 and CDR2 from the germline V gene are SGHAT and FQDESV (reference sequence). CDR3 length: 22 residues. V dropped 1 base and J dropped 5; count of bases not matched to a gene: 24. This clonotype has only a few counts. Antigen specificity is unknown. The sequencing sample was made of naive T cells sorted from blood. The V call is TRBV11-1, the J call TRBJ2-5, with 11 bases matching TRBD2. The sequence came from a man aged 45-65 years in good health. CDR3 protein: CASSLVRTGVTLAGGPSETQYF. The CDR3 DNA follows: TGTGCCAGCAGCTTAGTGCGTACAGGGGTTACTTTAGCGGGAGGGCCCTCTGAGACCCAGTACTTC. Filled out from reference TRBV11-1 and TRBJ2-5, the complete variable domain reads EAEVAQSPRYKITEKSQAVAFWCDPISGHATLYWYRQILGQGPELLVQFQDESVVDDSQLPKDRFSAERLKGVDSTLKIQPAELGDSAMYLCASSLVRTGVTLAGGPSETQYFGPGTRLLVL.